These T cell receptor beta chains were read from a single sample in a study of blood T cell repertoires in COVID-19. Data came from immunoSEQ multiplex PCR; TCRdb stores just in-frame clones and leaves some out. This table has around 100,000 clones, 70% to 90% appearing once. The sequencing input was peripheral blood. These receptors all come from a human donor in a cohort sampled during active COVID-19. CDR3s leave out the opening cysteine and the closing phenylalanine or tryptophan.

V gene: TRBV7-2
CDR3 protein: ASSYREGYEQY

V gene: TRBV18
CDR3 protein: ASSPTGFNQPQH

V gene: TRBV18
CDR3 protein: ASSPQQGSINTEAF

V gene: TRBV24-1
CDR3 protein: ATSERGTNEQF

V gene: TRBV7-2
CDR3 protein: ASRRDRGSYEQY

V gene: TRBV7-2
CDR3 protein: ASSTGTGGFYEQY

V gene: TRBV27
CDR3 protein: ASSWGLAGHQETQY

V gene: TRBV19
CDR3 protein: ASRIQGNQPQH

V gene: TRBV7-9
CDR3 protein: ASSLELARNEQF

V gene: TRBV7-2
CDR3 protein: ASSITGQGAPQETQY

V gene: TRBV2
CDR3 protein: ASKGDRGIGEQY

V gene: TRBV7-2
CDR3 protein: ASSLVSGEQY

V gene: TRBV7-9
CDR3 protein: ASSLRQGRVGTEAF

V gene: TRBV5-5
CDR3 protein: ASSLRASGYYNEQF

V gene: TRBV6-5
CDR3 protein: ASRRDRGGTGELF

V gene: TRBV5-1
CDR3 protein: ASSLEGWAQPQH

V gene: TRBV5-1
CDR3 protein: ASSRGQGPNYGYT

V gene: TRBV6-5
CDR3 protein: ASNPTGSNQPQH

V gene: TRBV19
CDR3 protein: ASSTDRAYGYT

V gene: TRBV2
CDR3 protein: ASTETGYEQY

V gene: TRBV6-1
CDR3 protein: ASSEAVGTSGSSLDTQY

V gene: TRBV5-5
CDR3 protein: ASSLEGLAVTDTQY

V gene: TRBV11-3
CDR3 protein: ASSYGGAGADTQY

V gene: TRBV29-1
CDR3 protein: SVGHGYGYT

V gene: TRBV10-3
CDR3 protein: AINRGTSVTGELF

V gene: TRBV7-2
CDR3 protein: ASSLEEGDYSPLH

V gene: TRBV2
CDR3 protein: ASSPGTVYEQY

V gene: TRBV14
CDR3 protein: ASSQRLSSYNEQF

V gene: TRBV7-9
CDR3 protein: ASSFWDSGELF